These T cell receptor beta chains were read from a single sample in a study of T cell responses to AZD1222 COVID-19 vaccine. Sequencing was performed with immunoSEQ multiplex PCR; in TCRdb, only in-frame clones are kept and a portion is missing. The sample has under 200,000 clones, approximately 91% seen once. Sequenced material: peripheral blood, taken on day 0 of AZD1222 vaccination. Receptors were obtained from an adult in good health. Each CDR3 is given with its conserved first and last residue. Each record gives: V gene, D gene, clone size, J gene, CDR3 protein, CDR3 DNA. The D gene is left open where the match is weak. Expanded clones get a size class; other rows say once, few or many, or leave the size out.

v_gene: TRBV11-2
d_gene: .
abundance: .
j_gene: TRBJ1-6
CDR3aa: CASSLVPGMGDSPLHF
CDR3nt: TGTGCCAGCAGCTTAGTTCCCGGGATGGGGGATTCACCCCTCCACTTT

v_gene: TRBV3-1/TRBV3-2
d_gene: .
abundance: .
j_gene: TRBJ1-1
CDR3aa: CASSHRDEAFF
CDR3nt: TGTGCCAGCAGCCACAGGGATGAAGCTTTCTTT

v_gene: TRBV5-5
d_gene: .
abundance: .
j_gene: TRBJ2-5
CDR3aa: CASSLVSGQETQYF
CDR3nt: TGTGCCAGCAGCTTGGTTAGCGGACAAGAGACCCAGTACTTC

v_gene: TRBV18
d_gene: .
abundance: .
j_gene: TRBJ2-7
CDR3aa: CASSPYALWDEQYF
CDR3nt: TGTGCCAGCTCACCATACGCTCTCTGGGACGAGCAGTACTTC

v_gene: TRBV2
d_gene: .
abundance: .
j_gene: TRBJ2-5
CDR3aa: CASSEIFREDEETQYF
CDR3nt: TGTGCCAGCAGTGAAATCTTCCGGGAAGACGAAGAGACCCAGTACTTC

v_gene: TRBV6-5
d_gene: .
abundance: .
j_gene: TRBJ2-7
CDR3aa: CASSQLPDWGYEQYF
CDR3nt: TGTGCCAGCAGTCAATTACCAGACTGGGGATACGAGCAGTACTTC

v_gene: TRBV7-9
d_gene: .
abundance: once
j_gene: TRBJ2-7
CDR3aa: CASSPATYRVDAYEQYF
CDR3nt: TGTGCCAGCAGCCCCGCCACGTATCGGGTCGACGCCTACGAGCAGTACTTC

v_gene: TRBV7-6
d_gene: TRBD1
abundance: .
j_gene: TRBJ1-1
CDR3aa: CASSLRQGEGTEAFF
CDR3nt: TGTGCCAGCAGCCTGAGACAGGGGGAGGGCACTGAAGCTTTCTTT

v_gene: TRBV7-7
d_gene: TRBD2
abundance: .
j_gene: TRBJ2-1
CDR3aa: CASSPSGGASSYEQFF
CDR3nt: TGTGCTAGCAGCCCTAGCGGGGGGGCCAGTAGTTATGAGCAGTTCTTC

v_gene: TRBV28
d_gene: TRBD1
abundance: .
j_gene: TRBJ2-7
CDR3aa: CASSTTGDEQYF
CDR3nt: TGTGCCAGCAGCACTACAGGGGACGAGCAGTACTTC

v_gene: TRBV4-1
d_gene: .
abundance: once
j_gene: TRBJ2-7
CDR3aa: CASGPRQATYEQYF
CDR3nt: TGCGCCAGCGGACCCAGACAGGCAACCTACGAGCAGTACTTC

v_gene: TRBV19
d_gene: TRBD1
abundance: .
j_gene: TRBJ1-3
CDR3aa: CASSWGGQGDSPSGNTIYF
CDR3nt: TGTGCCAGTAGTTGGGGGGGACAGGGGGACTCCCCCTCTGGAAACACCATATATTTT

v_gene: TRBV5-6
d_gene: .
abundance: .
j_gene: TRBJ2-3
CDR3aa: CASQHASGTDTQYF
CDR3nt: TGTGCCAGTCAGCACGCTAGTGGGACAGATACGCAGTATTTT

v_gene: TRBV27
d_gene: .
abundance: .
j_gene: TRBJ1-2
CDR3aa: CASSLTTGRNYGYTF
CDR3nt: TGTGCCAGCAGTTTAACGACAGGTCGAAACTATGGCTACACCTTC

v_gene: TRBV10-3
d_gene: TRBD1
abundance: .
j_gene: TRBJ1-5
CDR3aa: CASGQGMDQPQHF
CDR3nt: TGTGCCAGCGGACAGGGGATGGATCAGCCCCAGCATTTT

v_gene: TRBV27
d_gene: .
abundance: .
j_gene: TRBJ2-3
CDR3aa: CATLDRGTDTQYF
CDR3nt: TGTGCCACCCTGGATCGGGGGACAGATACGCAGTATTTT

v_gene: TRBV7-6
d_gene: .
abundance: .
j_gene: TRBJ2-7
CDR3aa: CASSFDLLSYEQYF
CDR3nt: TGTGCCAGCAGCTTCGACCTCTTAAGCTACGAGCAGTACTTC

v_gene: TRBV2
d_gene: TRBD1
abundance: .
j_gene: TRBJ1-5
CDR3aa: CASTTGVSNQPQHF
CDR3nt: TGTGCCAGCACTACAGGGGTTAGCAATCAGCCCCAGCATTTT

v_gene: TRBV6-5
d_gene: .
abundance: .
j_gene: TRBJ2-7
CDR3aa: CASSYQGIGYEQYF
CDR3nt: TGTGCCAGCAGTTATCAGGGTATCGGGTACGAGCAGTACTTC

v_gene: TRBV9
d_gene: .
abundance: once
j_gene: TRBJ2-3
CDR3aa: CASSVGSSLSTDTQYF
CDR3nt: TGTGCCAGCAGCGTAGGGAGCTCCCTTAGCACAGATACGCAGTATTTT

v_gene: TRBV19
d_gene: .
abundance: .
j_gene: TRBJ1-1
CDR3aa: CASSIGQGRTEAFF
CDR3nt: TGTGCCAGTAGTATAGGGCAGGGGCGAACTGAAGCTTTCTTT

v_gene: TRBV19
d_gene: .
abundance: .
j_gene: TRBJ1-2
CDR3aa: CASSIRTATNYGYTF
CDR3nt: TGTGCCAGTAGTATCAGGACAGCGACTAACTATGGCTACACCTTC

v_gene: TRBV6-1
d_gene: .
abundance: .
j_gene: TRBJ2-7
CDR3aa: CASSSPRNEQYF
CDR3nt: TGTGCCAGCAGTAGCCCCCGGAACGAGCAGTACTTC

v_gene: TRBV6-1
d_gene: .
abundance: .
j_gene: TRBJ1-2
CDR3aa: CASSEAEGYGYTF
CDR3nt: TGTGCCAGCAGTGAAGCAGAGGGATATGGCTACACCTTC

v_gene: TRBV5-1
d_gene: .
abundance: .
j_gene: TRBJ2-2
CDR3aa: CASREATGSTGELFF
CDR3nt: TGCGCCAGCAGAGAGGCGACCGGCAGCACCGGGGAGCTGTTTTTT

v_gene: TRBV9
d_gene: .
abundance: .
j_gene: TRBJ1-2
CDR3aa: CASSAGGNYGYTF
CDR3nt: TGTGCCAGCAGCGCCGGGGGAAACTATGGCTACACCTTC

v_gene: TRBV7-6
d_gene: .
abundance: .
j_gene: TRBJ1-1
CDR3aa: CASSKKAGGVNTEAFF
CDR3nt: TGTGCCAGCAGCAAAAAAGCGGGAGGGGTGAACACTGAAGCTTTCTTT

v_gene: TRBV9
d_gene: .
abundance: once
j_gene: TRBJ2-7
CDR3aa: CASSVRDTYYEQYF
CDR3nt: TGTGCCAGCAGCGTCCGGGACACCTACTACGAGCAGTACTTC

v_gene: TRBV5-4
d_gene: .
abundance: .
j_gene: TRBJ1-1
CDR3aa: CATLGGPGTEAFF
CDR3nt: TGTGCCACCCTTGGGGGGCCGGGGACTGAAGCTTTCTTT

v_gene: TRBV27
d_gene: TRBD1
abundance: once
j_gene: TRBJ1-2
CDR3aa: CASSFWDRGLGYTF
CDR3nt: TGTGCCAGCAGTTTTTGGGACAGGGGGCTTGGCTACACCTTC

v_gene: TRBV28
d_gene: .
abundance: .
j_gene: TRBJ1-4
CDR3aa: CASSYREKLFF
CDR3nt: TGTGCCAGCAGTTACAGGGAAAAACTGTTTTTT

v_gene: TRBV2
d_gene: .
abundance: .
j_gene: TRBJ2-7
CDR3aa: CASSEGGGLSSYEQYF
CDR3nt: TGTGCCAGCAGTGAAGGGGGCGGCCTAAGCTCCTACGAGCAGTACTTC

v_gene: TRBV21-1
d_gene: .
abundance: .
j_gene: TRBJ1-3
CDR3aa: CASSRNRAMDRNTIYF
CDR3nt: TGTGCCAGCAGCAGGAACAGAGCTATGGATCGAAACACCATATATTTT

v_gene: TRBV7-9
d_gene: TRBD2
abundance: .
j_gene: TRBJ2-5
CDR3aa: CASSFGGAGTETQYF
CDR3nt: TGTGCCAGCAGCTTCGGGGGGGCAGGAACAGAGACCCAGTACTTC

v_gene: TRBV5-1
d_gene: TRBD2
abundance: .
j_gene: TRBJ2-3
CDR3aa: CASIIGASGAFSTDTQYF
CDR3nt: TGCGCCAGCATCATAGGGGCTAGCGGAGCATTTAGCACAGATACGCAGTATTTT